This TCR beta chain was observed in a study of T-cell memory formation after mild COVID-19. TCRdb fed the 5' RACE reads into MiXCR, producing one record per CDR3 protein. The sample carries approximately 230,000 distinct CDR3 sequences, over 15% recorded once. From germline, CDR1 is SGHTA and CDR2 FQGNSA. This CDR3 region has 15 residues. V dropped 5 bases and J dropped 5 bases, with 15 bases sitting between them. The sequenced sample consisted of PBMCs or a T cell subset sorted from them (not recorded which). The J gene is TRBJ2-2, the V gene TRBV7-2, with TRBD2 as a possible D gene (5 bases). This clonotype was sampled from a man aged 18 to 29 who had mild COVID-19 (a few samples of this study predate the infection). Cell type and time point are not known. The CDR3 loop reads CASSQVVERTGELFF. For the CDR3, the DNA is TGTGCCAGCAGCCAAGTTGTAGAGCGGACCGGGGAGCTGTTTTTT.